One and the same sample provided the 12 T cell receptor beta chains below, sequenced in a study of T cell responses to AZD1222 COVID-19 vaccine. Some clones are missing from TCRdb's copy, which holds only in-frame ones; the method was immunoSEQ multiplex PCR. The profile shows about 140,000 clones, about 89% of them singletons. The specimen was peripheral blood, collected 28 days after the second AZD1222 dose. These receptors came from an adult who received the AZD1222 COVID-19 vaccine.

The chain carries TRBV27 and TRBJ1-5; TRBD1 aligns across 8 bases. V lost 9 bases and J lost 1; bases outside the gene matches: 5. Germline lookup yields CDR1 MNHEY and CDR2 SMNVEV (reference sequence). The CDR3 spans 14 residues. For the CDR3, the DNA is TGTGCCAGTAGACAGGGGATAAGCAATCAGCCCCAGCATTTT. This translates into CASRQGISNQPQHF.

The J gene is TRBJ2-2, the V gene TRBV27; TRBD1 or TRBD2 may be the D gene (6 bases each). V was shortened by 7 bases and J by 6 bases, with 15 bases between the two germline ends. In germline, CDR1 is MNHEY, CDR2 SMNVEV (reference sequence). This CDR3 has 14 residues. The CDR3 DNA is TGTGCCAGCACCTTAGCCCGGGGGCCCGGGGAGCTGTTTTTT. Its protein product is CASTLARGPGELFF.

This sequence joins TRBV5-1 and TRBJ2-7, with D possibly TRBD1 on 5 matching bases. V lost 4 bases, J lost 3 bases, and 14 bases lay in between. This CDR3 comprises 14 residues. Germline values: CDR1 SGHRS, CDR2 YFSETQ. The DNA for the CDR3 is TGCGCCAGCAGCCGAACAGGTCCGGACTACGAGCAGTACTTC. Residues: CASSRTGPDYEQYF.

V usage is TRBV6-5 and J usage is TRBJ2-7; no reliable D call. Germline lookup yields CDR1 MNHEY and CDR2 SVGAGI. CDR3 length: 14 residues. Trimming took 7 bases from V and 0 from J, leaving 13 bases between them. CDR3 loop: CASKGAGTSYEQYF. The CDR3 bases are TGTGCCAGCAAGGGTGCCGGAACCTCCTACGAGCAGTACTTC.

The CDR3 DNA sequence: TGTGCCAGCAGTGAAAGCCACTACGAGCAGTACTTC. Its protein is CASSESHYEQYF. The V and J genes are TRBV6-1 and TRBJ2-7, with no clear D. Germline CDR1 MNHNS, CDR2 SASEGT. This CDR3 comprises 12 residues. The V end lost 2 bases, the J end lost 3 bases, and 5 bases lay between the germline ends.

J is TRBJ2-3 and V is TRBV5-1; 13 nucleotides match TRBD2. V was clipped by 7 bases and J by 4 bases; unmatched bases: 12. This CDR3 spans 17 amino acids. Germline assignment: CDR1 SGHRS and CDR2 YFSETQ. The CDR3 loop reads CASASYTGTSGADTQYF. The CDR3 coding sequence is TGCGCCAGCGCGAGCTATACCGGGACTAGCGGGGCAGATACGCAGTATTTT.

This sequence joins TRBV7-3 and TRBJ2-1; 8 positions agree with TRBD2. Per germline, CDR1 SGHTA and CDR2 FQGTGA. CDR3 size: 15 residues. The ends lost 2 bases at V and 9 bases at J; junction bases unmatched: 9. CDR3 sequence: CASSLGKGLELEQFF. The CDR3 DNA sequence: TGTGCCAGCAGCTTAGGAAAGGGACTAGAACTTGAGCAGTTCTTC.

The chain recombines TRBV7-3 with TRBJ1-1, with TRBD1 as a possible D gene (6 bases). Trimming pared 4 bases from V and 1 base from J, leaving 10 bases between. The CDR3 is made up of 14 amino acids. Germline CDR1 and CDR2: SGHTA and FQGTGA. The CDR3 DNA reads as TGTGCCAGCAGCTGGGGACACGCGAACACTGAAGCTTTCTTT. Amino acid sequence: CASSWGHANTEAFF.

The J gene is TRBJ2-1, the V gene TRBV6-2 or TRBV6-3; D is possibly TRBD2 (6 bases). The CDR3 covers 14 residues. Germline CDR1 reads MNHEY; CDR2 reads SVGEGT. Trimming shortened V by 4 bases and J by 7 bases, and 14 bases separated the two germline ends. The CDR3 region has the DNA TGTGCCAGCAGTTTTCGGAGGGCTTCTAATGAGCAGTTCTTC. Translating gives CASSFRRASNEQFF.

The chain carries TRBV6-4 and TRBJ2-7; no reliable D call. The CDR3 consists of 14 residues. Germline V gene sequence: CDR1 MRHNA, CDR2 SNTAGT. V was pared by 11 bases and J by 4 bases, with 21 bases between. The CDR3 nucleotides read TGTGCCGCAAAAGGTCCTGATCGACCTTACGAGCAGTACTTC. Encoded protein: CAAKGPDRPYEQYF.

The rearrangement links TRBV28 to TRBJ1-5; unclear D gene. CDR3 length: 13 residues. CDR1 and CDR2 from the germline V gene are MDHEN and SYDVKM. V lost 1 base and J 8 bases, leaving 9 bases between the germline ends. The CDR3 coding sequence is TGTGCCAGCAGTTTATCCGGCTCAGAGCCCCAGCATTTT. This translates into CASSLSGSEPQHF.

For the CDR3, the DNA is TGTGCCAGCAGCCTACTAGCGGGAGATCACAATGAGCAGTTCTTC. Its translation: CASSLLAGDHNEQFF. The rearrangement links TRBV7-3 to TRBJ2-1; 11 bases fit TRBD2. Trimming at V came to 5 bases and at J to 5 bases, leaving 5 bases not matched to a gene. Germline CDR1 reads SGHTA; CDR2 reads FQGTGA. This CDR3 contains 15 residues. Using reference TRBV7-3 and TRBJ2-1 for the parts outside the CDR3, the full variable domain is GAGVSQTPSNKVTEKGKYVELRCDPISGHTALYWYRQSLGQGPEFLIYFQGTGAADDSGLPNDRFFAVRPEGSVSTLKIQRTERGDSAVYLCASSLLAGDHNEQFFGPGTRLTVL.